This passage covers 4 T cell receptor beta chains from one sample sequenced in a study of breast tumors, draining lymph nodes, adjacent tissues. Axillary draining lymph nodes of breast cancer patients supplied the node samples. TCRdb reprocessed the multiplex PCR reads with MiXCR, giving one entry per CDR3 protein. The sample lists 150,000 to 250,000 distinct CDR3 sequences, around 33% occurring once. Sequenced material: axillary lymph node tissue. The receptors were gathered from a female donor with breast cancer. Some clones in this sample may be carry-over from other donors' samples.

This clonotype was seen more than once but under ten times. This may come from a read error, since a much larger clone is one base off. V gene TRBV20-1 combines with J gene TRBJ2-5, with 8 bases that match TRBD2. The germline V gene has CDR1 DFQATT and CDR2 SNEGSKA (reference sequence). The CDR3 is made up of 15 amino acids. V dropped 5 bases and J dropped 4; count of bases not matched to a gene: 12. As DNA, the CDR3 is TGCAGTGCTCTTCCGGGACTAGGGGAGACAGAGACCCAGTACTTC. It translates to CSALPGLGETETQYF.

This sequence joins TRBV30 and TRBJ2-7, with D perhaps being TRBD1 or TRBD2 (6 bases each). CDR1 and CDR2 from the germline V gene are GTSNPN and SVGIG (reference sequence). V lost 0 bases to trimming and J lost 9 bases, with 9 bases between them. This CDR3 region has 11 residues. CDR3 sequence reads: CAWSVGGGQYF. Here the CDR3 DNA reads TGTGCCTGGAGTGTGGGGGGCGGGCAGTACTTC.

This clonotype has a count of ten or more. The chain couples TRBV30 to TRBJ1-5; D is uncertain. There are 14 residues in the CDR3. CDR1 GTSNPN and CDR2 SVGIG come from the germline V gene (reference sequence). Trimming took 1 base from V and 4 from J, leaving 11 bases between them. CDR3 residues: CAWSAQVGNQPQHF. CDR3 in DNA: TGTGCCTGGAGTGCCCAGGTAGGGAATCAGCCCCAGCATTTT.

At least ten counts were recorded for this clonotype. The chain combines TRBV20-1 with TRBJ2-7; 10 nucleotides line up with TRBD2. This CDR3 has 15 amino acids. Trimming removed 7 bases from V and 6 bases from J; junction bases left unmatched: 15. From germline, CDR1 is DFQATT and CDR2 SNEGSKA (reference sequence). The chain's CDR3 is CSGNRASSGSGEQYF. The CDR3 DNA reads TGCAGTGGGAACAGGGCTTCTAGCGGGAGTGGCGAGCAGTACTTC.